These 15 T cell receptor beta chains originate from one sample sequenced in a study of siplizumab effects on memory and regulatory T cells. The table came from immunoSEQ multiplex PCR; TCRdb's copy has only in-frame clones and leaves some out. The sample has some 52,000 clones; 95% to 98% are singletons. The sample comprised naive CD4+ T cells sorted from blood. The receptors stem from a human donor in good health.

The chain joins TRBV9 to TRBJ2-1, with 10 bases matching TRBD2. Germline V gives CDR1 SGDLS, CDR2 YYNGEE. Germline trimming cut 0 bases from V and 4 bases from J; bases unmatched to any gene: 4. CDR3 length: 16 residues. The CDR3 region is CASSVGAGGLYNEQFF. DNA for the CDR3: TGTGCCAGCAGCGTAGGAGCGGGAGGGCTGTACAATGAGCAGTTCTTC.

The chain has TRBV7-3 and TRBJ2-3; 8 nucleotides match TRBD2. V gave up 2 bases and J gave up 3 bases; unmatched junction bases: 7. The CDR3 extends over 16 amino acids. Germline V gives CDR1 SGHTA, CDR2 FQGTGA. The CDR3, as DNA: TGTGCCAGCAGCTTAGATTTTTTAGCGGGGACAGATACGCAGTATTTT. Protein product: CASSLDFLAGTDTQYF.

The chain carries TRBV10-3 and TRBJ1-5; 10 nucleotides match TRBD1. There are 15 residues in the CDR3. Germline lookup yields CDR1 ENHRY and CDR2 SYGVKD. J lost 2 bases, V lost 8 bases, and 6 bases had no gene match. CDR3 coding DNA: TGTGCCATCGGGGACAGGGGAACAGGCAATCAGCCCCAGCATTTT. This gives the protein CAIGDRGTGNQPQHF.

This chain connects TRBV9 to TRBJ2-5; TRBD1 aligns across 10 bases. Germline V CDR1 and CDR2: SGDLS, YYNGEE. The CDR3 consists of 15 residues. The J segment lost 5 bases and the V segment lost 4 bases, leaving 8 bases of the junction unmatched. The CDR3 region has the DNA TGTGCCAGCAGCACCCGGGACAGGGGAGGGGAGACCCAGTACTTC. It encodes CASSTRDRGGETQYF.

The chain uses TRBV19 and TRBJ2-7; no clear D gene. CDR3 length equals 14 residues. Trimming removed 8 bases at V and 0 bases at J, with 14 bases between. The germline gives CDR1 LNHDA, CDR2 SQIVND (reference sequence). The CDR3 DNA is TGTGCCAGTGCCGTAGGTCAGAGCTCCTACGAGCAGTACTTC. It specifies CASAVGQSSYEQYF.

The chain is built from TRBV19 and TRBJ2-5, with D unclear. The CDR3 is 14 residues long. Germline loops: CDR1 LNHDA, CDR2 SQIVND (reference sequence). V gave up 0 bases and J gave up 4 bases, with 9 bases separating them. As DNA, the CDR3 is TGTGCCAGTAGTATAGATCTGTCGGGAGAGACCCAGTACTTC. Translation: CASSIDLSGETQYF.

The gene calls are TRBV4-1 and TRBJ2-1; 9 bases are a match to TRBD1. CDR1 is MGHRA, CDR2 YSYEKL, per germline. This CDR3 comprises 16 residues. J was trimmed by 1 base and V by 1 base; bases with no gene match: 2. The CDR3 spells CASSQGGTGSYNEQFF. The CDR3 DNA is TGCGCCAGCAGCCAAGGCGGGACAGGGTCCTACAATGAGCAGTTCTTC.

The rearrangement links TRBV10-3 to TRBJ2-1; a possible D gene is TRBD2 (6 bases). There are 14 residues in the CDR3. Trimming cost V 11 bases and J 6 bases, with 20 bases left between them. Germline loops: CDR1 ENHRY, CDR2 SYGVKD. This CDR3 is CAAEGVGTVNEQFF. CDR3 DNA: TGTGCCGCCGAAGGAGTAGGGACTGTCAATGAGCAGTTCTTC.

The V call is TRBV2, the J call TRBJ2-4; 8 bases map to TRBD2. The CDR3 totals 11 residues. In germline, CDR1 is SNHLY, CDR2 FYNNEI. With 8 bases clipped from V and 12 bases from J, the junction kept 6 bases outside the gene matches. The CDR3 loop reads CASGSGKAQYF. The CDR3 DNA reads as TGTGCCAGCGGTAGCGGGAAGGCTCAGTACTTC. Together with reference TRBV2 and TRBJ2-4, the CDR3 gives the full variable domain: EPEVTQTPSHQVTQMGQEVILRCVPISNHLYFYWYRQILGQKVEFLVSFYNNEISEKSEIFDDQFSVERPDGSNFTLKIRSTKLEDSAMYFCASGSGKAQYFGAGTRLSVL.

The chain uses TRBV6-1 and TRBJ2-1, with 9 bases lining up with TRBD2. Germline CDR1 MNHNS, CDR2 SASEGT. Trimming at V came to 3 bases and at J to 4 bases, leaving 4 bases not matched to a gene. The CDR3 runs to 15 residues. The CDR3 bases are TGTGCCAGCAGTGACTCGGCGGGAGGGTACAATGAGCAGTTCTTC. Its protein product is CASSDSAGGYNEQFF.

The V gene is TRBV30, the J gene TRBJ2-2; possibly TRBD2 for D (6 bases). CDR1 is GTSNPN, CDR2 SVGIG, per germline (reference sequence). The CDR3 covers 15 residues. The V end was cut by 7 bases, the J end by 0 bases, with 15 bases between. The CDR3 protein is CASGRVAANTGELFF. The CDR3 DNA sequence: TGTGCCTCAGGGCGGGTAGCGGCGAACACCGGGGAGCTGTTTTTT.

V usage is TRBV19 and J usage is TRBJ2-7, with 7 bases that match TRBD1. This CDR3 region has 15 residues. Trimming at V came to 1 base and at J to 2 bases, leaving 5 bases not matched to a gene. Germline assignment: CDR1 LNHDA and CDR2 SQIVND (reference sequence). The CDR3 DNA sequence: TGTGCCAGTAGTATAGCGGCAGGGGGTACCTACGAGCAGTACTTC. Its protein product is CASSIAAGGTYEQYF.

The rearrangement links TRBV10-2 to TRBJ1-3; possible D gene TRBD1, 6 bases. V was pared by 10 bases and J by 4 bases, with 14 bases between. Germline V gene sequence: CDR1 WSHSY, CDR2 SAAADI. This CDR3 is 13 amino acids long. The CDR3 here is CATSGTRGNTIYF. The CDR3 DNA reads TGCGCCACCTCCGGGACAAGAGGAAACACCATATATTTT.

J is TRBJ1-5 and V is TRBV10-3; 7 bases match TRBD1. Trimming took 6 bases from V and 5 from J; bases not matched to a gene: 7. Germline V gene lookup returns CDR1 ENHRY and CDR2 SYGVKD. The CDR3 runs 14 residues. CDR3 DNA: TGTGCCATCAGCCCCGACAGGGCCGATCAGCCCCAGCATTTT. Translating it yields CAISPDRADQPQHF.

The rearrangement joins TRBV9 to TRBJ2-1, with D perhaps TRBD2 (5 bases). This CDR3 is built from 15 residues. V lost 3 bases to trimming and J lost 2 bases, with 12 bases between them. The V gene's germline CDR1 is SGDLS and CDR2 YYNGEE. Here the CDR3 reads CASSERTGAYNEQFF. In DNA form, the CDR3 reads TGTGCCAGCAGCGAACGGACTGGTGCCTACAATGAGCAGTTCTTC.